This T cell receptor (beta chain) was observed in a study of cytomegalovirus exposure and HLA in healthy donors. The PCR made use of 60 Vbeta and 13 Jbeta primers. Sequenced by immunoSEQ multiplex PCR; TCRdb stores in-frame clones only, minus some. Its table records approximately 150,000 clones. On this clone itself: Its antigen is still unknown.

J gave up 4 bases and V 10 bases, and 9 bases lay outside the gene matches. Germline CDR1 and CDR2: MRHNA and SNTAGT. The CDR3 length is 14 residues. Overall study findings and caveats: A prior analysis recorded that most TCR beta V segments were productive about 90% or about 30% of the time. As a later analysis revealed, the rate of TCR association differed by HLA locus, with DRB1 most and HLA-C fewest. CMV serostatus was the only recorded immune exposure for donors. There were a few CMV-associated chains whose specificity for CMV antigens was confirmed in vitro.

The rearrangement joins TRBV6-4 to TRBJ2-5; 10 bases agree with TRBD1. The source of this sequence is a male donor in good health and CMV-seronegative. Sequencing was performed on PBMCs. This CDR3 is CATPGQGSLETQYF. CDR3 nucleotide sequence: TGTGCCACCCCGGGACAGGGGAGTTTAGAGACCCAGTACTTC.